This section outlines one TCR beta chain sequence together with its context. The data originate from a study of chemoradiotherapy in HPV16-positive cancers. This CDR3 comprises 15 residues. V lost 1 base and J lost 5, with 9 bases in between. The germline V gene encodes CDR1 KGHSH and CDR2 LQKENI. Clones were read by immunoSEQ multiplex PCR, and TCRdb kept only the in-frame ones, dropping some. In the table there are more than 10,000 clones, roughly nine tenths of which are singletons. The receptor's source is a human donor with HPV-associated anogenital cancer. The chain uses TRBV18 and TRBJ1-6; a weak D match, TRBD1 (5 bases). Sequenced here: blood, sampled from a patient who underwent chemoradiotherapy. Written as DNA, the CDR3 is TGTGCCAGCTCACCACGTCAGGGAAATAATTCACCCCTCCACTTT. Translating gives CASSPRQGNNSPLHF.